One T cell receptor (beta chain) is described in this entry. Its antigen is not identified. The source of the sample is a study of T cell responses to AZD1222 COVID-19 vaccine. Pooling was applied to second doses at about 4 or about 12 weeks. V lost 0 bases and J lost 7; bases outside the gene matches: 10. Germline loops: CDR1 LGHNA, CDR2 YSLEER. The CDR3 length is 17 residues. The study, taken as a whole, reports: Following two doses of AZD1222, Spike-specific TCR breadth and depth rose.

Produced via immunoSEQ multiplex PCR; TCRdb's table is partial and in-frame only. This sample carries tens of thousands of clones, about three quarters of them seen once, and the ten largest clones take about 50%. The clonotype comes from an adult who received the AZD1222 COVID-19 vaccine. The rearrangement joins TRBV4-3 to TRBJ2-2, with TRBD1 identical over 8 bases. The source material was peripheral blood, sampled 28 days after the second AZD1222 dose. Here the CDR3 reads CASSQDTRGLLGGELFF. CDR3 in DNA: TGCGCCAGCAGCCAAGATACCAGGGGGCTGTTGGGCGGGGAGCTGTTTTTT.